The source of this T cell receptor beta chain is a study of T cells in Graves' hyperthyroidism and ophthalmopathy. General study points: Most clonotypes that expanded in the thyroid above 0.001 also showed up in blood.

This CDR3 comprises 16 residues. Germline CDR1 reads MNHNS; CDR2 reads SASEGT. RNA transcripts yielded amplified TCR beta CDR3 regions. HTBI primers were the set used in a first-round RT-PCR of the TCR CDR3. TCRdb used MiXCR to reprocess the multiplex PCR reads, holding one entry per CDR3 protein. Among 360,000 or so distinct CDR3 sequences, about 19% were seen once, and the ten largest hold roughly 3.5%. This clonotype was seen at least ten times. The antigen remains unidentified. One junction end disagrees with the germline gene, perhaps due to a read error. This chain uses TRBV6-1 with TRBJ2-7; D ambiguous. The sample taken for sequencing was blood. The TCR was taken from a woman aged 18-30 years with Graves' hyperthyroidism. The CDR3 DNA sequence: TGTGGCAGCAGTGAAGTTCTCCCCCCAATGGGCTACGAGCAGTACTTC. Residues: CGSSEVLPPMGYEQYF.